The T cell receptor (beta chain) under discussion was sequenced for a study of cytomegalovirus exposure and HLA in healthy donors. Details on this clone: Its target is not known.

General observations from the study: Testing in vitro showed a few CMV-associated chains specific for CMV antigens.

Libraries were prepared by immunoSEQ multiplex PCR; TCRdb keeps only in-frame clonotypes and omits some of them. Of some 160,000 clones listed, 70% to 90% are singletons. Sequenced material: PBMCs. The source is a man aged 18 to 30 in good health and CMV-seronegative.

The CDR3 reads CASSSNTSGRAYEQYF. CDR3 DNA: TGTGCCAGCAGCAGTAATACTAGCGGGAGGGCTTACGAGCAGTACTTC. The chain has TRBV21-1 and TRBJ2-7; the table's D gene call, TRBD2, was not cross checked with the DNA. TRBV21-1 is labeled a pseudogene. CDR3 length equals 16 residues.